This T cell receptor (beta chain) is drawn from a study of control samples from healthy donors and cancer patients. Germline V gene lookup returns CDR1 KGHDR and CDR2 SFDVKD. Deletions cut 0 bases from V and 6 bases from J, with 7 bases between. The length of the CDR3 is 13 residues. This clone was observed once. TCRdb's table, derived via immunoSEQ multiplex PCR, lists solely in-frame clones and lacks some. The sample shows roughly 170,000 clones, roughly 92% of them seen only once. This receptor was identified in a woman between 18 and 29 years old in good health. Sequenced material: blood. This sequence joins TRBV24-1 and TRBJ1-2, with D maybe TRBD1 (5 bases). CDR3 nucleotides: TGTGCCACCAGTGATTTGATGGGGGATGGCTACACCTTC. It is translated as CATSDLMGDGYTF.